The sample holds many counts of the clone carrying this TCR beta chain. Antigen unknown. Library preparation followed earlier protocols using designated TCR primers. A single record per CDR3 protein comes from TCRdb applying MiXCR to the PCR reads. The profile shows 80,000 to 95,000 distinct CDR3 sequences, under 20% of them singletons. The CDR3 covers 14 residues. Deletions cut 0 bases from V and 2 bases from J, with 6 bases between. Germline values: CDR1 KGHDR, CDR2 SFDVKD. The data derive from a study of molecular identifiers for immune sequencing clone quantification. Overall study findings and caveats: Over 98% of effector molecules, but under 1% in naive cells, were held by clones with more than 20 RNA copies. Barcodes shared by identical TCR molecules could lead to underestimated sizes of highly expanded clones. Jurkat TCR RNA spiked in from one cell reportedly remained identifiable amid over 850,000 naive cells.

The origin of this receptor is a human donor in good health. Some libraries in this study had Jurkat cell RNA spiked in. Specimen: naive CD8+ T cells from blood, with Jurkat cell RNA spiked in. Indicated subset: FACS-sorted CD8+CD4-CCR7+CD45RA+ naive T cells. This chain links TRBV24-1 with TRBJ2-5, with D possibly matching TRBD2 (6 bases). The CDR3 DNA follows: TGTGCCACCAGTGATTTGAGCGGGCAAGAGACCCAGTACTTC. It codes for CATSDLSGQETQYF.